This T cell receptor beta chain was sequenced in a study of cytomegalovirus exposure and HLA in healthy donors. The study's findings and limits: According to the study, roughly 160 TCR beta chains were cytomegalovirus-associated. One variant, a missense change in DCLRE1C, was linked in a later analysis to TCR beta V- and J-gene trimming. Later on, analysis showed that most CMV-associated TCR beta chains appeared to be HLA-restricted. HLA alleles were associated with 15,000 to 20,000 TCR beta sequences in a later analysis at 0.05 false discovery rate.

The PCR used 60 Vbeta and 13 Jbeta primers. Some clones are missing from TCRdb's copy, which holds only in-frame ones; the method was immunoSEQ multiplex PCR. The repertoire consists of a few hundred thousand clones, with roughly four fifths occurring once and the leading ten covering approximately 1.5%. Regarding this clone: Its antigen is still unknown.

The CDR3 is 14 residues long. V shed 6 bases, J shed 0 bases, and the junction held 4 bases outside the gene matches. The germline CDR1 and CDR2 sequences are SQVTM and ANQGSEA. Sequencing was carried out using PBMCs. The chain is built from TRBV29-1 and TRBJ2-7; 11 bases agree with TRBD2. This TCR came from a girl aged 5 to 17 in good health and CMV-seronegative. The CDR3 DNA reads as TGCAGCGTGGGACTAGCGGAGCCCTCCTACGAGCAGTACTTC. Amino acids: CSVGLAEPSYEQYF.